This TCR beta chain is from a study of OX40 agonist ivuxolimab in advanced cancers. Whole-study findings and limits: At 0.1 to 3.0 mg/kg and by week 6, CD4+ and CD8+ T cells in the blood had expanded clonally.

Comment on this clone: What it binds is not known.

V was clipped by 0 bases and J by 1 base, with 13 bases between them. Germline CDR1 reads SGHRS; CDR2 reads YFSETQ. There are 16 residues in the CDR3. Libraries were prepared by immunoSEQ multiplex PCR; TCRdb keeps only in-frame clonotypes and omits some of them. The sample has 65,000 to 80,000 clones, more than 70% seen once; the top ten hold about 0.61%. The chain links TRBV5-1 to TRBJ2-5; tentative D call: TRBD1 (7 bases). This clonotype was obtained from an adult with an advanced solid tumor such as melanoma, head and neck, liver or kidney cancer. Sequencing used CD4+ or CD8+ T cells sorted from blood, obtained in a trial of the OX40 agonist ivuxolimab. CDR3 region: CASSLAGGTAQETQYF. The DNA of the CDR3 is TGCGCCAGCAGCTTGGCCGGAGGGACAGCCCAAGAGACCCAGTACTTC.